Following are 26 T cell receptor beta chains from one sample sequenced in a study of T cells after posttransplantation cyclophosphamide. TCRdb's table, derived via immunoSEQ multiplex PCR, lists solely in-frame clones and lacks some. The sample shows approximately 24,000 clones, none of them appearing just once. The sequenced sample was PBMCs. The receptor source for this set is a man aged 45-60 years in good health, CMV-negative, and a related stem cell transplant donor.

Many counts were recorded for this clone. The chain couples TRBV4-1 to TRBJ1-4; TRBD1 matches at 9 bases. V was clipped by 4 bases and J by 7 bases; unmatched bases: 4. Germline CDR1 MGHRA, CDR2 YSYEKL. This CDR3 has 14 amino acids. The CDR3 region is CASSRGTGSEKLFF. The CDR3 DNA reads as TGCGCCAGCAGCCGCGGGACAGGGAGTGAAAAACTGTTTTTT.

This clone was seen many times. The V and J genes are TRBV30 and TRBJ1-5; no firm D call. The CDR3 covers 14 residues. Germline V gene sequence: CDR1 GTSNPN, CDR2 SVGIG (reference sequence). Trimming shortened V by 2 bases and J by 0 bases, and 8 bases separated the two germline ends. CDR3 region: CAWSTLYSNQPQHF. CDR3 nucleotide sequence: TGTGCCTGGAGTACCCTATATAGCAATCAGCCCCAGCATTTT. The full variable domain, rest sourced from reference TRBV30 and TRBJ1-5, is SQTIHQWPATLVQPVGSPLSLECTVEGTSNPNLYWYRQAAGRGLQLLFYSVGIGQISSEVPQNLSASRPQDRQFILSSKKLLLSDSGFYLCAWSTLYSNQPQHFGDGTRLSIL.

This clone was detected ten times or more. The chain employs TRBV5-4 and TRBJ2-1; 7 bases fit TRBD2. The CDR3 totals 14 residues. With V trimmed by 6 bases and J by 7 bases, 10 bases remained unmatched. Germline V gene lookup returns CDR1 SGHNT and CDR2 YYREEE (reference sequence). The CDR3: CASTPAGLRNEQFF. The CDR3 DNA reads TGTGCCAGCACCCCAGCGGGGCTTAGGAATGAGCAGTTCTTC.

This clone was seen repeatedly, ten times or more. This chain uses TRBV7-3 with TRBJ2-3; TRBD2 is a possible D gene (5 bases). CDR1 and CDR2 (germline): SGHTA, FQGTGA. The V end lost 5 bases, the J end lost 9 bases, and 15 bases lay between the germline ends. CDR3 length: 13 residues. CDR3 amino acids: CASSTPGSGTQYF. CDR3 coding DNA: TGTGCCAGCAGCACCCCCGGGTCGGGAACGCAGTATTTT.

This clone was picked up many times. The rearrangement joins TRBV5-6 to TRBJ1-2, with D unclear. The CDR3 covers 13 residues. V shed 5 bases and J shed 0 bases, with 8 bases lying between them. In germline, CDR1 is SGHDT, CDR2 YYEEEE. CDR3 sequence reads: CASRPVANYGYTF. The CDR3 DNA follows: TGTGCCAGCAGACCGGTAGCTAACTATGGCTACACCTTC.

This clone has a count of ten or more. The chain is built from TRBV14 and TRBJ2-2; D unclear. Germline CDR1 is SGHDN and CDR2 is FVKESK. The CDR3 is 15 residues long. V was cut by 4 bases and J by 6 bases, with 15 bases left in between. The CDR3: CASSLNTVVPGELFF. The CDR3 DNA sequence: TGTGCCAGCAGCCTAAATACCGTAGTCCCCGGGGAGCTGTTTTTT.

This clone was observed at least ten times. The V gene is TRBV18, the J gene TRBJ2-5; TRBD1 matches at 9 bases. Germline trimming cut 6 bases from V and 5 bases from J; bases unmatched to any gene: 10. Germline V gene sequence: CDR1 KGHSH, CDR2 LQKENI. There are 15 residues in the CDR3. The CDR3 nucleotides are TGTGCCAGCTCTTTCGGACAGGGGCCTGGGGAGACCCAGTACTTC. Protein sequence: CASSFGQGPGETQYF.

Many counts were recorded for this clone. DNA for the CDR3: TGTGCCAGCGGGGGACAGGGATACGGGGAGCTGTTTTTT. Residues: CASGGQGYGELFF. The V call is TRBV7-9, the J call TRBJ2-2; 9 bases fit TRBD1. This CDR3 has 13 residues. The germline CDR1 and CDR2 sequences are SEHNR and FQNEAQ (reference sequence). V was clipped by 8 bases and J by 7 bases; unmatched bases: 5.

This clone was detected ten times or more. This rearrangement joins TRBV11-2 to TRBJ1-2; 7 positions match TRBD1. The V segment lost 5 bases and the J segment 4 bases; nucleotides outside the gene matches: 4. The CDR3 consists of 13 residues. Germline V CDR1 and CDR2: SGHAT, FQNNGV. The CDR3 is CASSPDRVYGYTF. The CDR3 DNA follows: TGTGCCAGCAGCCCAGACAGGGTCTATGGCTACACCTTC. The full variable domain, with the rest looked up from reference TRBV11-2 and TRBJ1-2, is EAGVAQSPRYKIIEKRQSVAFWCNPISGHATLYWYQQILGQGPKLLIQFQNNGVVDDSQLPKDRFSAERLKGVDSTLKIQPAKLEDSAVYLCASSPDRVYGYTFGSGTRLTVV.

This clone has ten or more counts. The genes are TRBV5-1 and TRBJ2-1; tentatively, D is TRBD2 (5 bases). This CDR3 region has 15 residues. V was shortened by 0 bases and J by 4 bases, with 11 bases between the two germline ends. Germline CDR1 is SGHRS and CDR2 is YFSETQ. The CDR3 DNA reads TGCGCCAGCAGCTTGGGGGAGTGGTCGTACAATGAGCAGTTCTTC. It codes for CASSLGEWSYNEQFF. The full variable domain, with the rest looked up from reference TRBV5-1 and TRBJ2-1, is KAGVTQTPRYLIKTRGQQVTLSCSPISGHRSVSWYQQTPGQGLQFLFEYFSETQRNKGNFPGRFSGRQFSNSRSEMNVSTLELGDSALYLCASSLGEWSYNEQFFGPGTRLTVL.

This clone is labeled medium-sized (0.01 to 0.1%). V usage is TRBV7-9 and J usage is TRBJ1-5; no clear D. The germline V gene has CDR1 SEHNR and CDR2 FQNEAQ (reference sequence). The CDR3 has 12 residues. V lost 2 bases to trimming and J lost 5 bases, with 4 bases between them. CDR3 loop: CASSLLDQPQHF. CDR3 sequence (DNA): TGTGCCAGCAGCTTATTAGATCAGCCCCAGCATTTT.

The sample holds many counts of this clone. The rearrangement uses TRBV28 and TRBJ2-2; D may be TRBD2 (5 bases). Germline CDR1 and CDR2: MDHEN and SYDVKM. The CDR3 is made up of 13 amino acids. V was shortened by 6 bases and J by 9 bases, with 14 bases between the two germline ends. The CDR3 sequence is CASRYGVLRELFF. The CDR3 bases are TGTGCCAGCAGGTACGGGGTTCTGAGGGAGCTGTTTTTT.

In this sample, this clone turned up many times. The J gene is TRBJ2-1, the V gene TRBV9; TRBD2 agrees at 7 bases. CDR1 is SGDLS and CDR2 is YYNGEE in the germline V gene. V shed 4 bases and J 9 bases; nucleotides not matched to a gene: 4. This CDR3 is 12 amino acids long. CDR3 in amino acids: CASSRWGGEQFF. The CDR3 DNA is TGTGCCAGCAGCCGGTGGGGGGGTGAGCAGTTCTTC.

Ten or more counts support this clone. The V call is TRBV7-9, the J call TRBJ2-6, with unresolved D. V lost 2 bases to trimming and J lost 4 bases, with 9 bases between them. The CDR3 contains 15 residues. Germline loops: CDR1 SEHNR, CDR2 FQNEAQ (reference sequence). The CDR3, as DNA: TGTGCCAGCAGCTTAAATCTCGAGGGGGCCAACGTCCTGACTTTC. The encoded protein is CASSLNLEGANVLTF.

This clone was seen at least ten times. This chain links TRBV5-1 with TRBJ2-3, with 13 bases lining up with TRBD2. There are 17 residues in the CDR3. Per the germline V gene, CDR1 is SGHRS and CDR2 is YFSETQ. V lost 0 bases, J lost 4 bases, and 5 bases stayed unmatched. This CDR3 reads CASSLVLAGGPADTQYF. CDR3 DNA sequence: TGCGCCAGCAGCTTGGTACTAGCGGGGGGGCCGGCAGATACGCAGTATTTT.

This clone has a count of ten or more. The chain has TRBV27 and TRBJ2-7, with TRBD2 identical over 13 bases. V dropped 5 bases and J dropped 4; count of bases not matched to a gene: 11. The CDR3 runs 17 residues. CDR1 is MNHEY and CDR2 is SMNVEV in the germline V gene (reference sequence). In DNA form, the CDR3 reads TGTGCCAGCAGTCCGGGACTAGCGGGGAGAGGGGCATACGAGCAGTACTTC. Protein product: CASSPGLAGRGAYEQYF.

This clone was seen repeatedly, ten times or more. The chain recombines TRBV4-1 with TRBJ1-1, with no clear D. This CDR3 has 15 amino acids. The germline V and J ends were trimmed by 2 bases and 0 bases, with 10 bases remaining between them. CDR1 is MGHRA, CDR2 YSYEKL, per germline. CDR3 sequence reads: CASSQNRGMNTEAFF. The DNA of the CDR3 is TGCGCCAGCAGCCAAAACAGAGGGATGAACACTGAAGCTTTCTTT.

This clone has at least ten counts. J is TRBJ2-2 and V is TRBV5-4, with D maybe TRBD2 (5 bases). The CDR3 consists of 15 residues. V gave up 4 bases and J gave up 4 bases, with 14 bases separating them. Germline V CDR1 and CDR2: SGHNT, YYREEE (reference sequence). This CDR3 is CASSKGDTGTGELFF. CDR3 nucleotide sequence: TGTGCCAGCAGCAAGGGAGACACGGGCACCGGGGAGCTGTTTTTT.

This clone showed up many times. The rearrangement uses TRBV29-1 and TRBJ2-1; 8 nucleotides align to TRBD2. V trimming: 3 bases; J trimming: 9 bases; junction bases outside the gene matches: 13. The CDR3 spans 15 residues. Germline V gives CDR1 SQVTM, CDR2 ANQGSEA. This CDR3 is CSVDGRGGGDTEQFF. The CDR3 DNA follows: TGCAGCGTTGATGGTCGGGGGGGAGGGGACACTGAGCAGTTCTTC.

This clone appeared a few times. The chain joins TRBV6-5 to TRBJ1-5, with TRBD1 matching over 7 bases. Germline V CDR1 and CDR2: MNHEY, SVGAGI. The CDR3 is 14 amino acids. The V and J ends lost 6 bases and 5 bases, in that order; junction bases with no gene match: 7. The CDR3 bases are TGTGCCAGCAGGGAGACAGGGTTGGATCAGCCCCAGCATTTT. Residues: CASRETGLDQPQHF.

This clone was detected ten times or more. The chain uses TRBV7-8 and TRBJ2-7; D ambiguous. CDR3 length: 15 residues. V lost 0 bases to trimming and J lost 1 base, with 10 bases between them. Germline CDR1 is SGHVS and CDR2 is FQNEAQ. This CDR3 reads CASSLAWAQSYEQYF. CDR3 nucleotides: TGTGCCAGCAGCTTAGCTTGGGCCCAGTCCTACGAGCAGTACTTC.

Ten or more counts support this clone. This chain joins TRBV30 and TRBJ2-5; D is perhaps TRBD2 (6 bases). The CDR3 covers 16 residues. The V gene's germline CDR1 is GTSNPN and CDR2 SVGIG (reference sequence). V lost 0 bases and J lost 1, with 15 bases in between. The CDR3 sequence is CAWSVFRWEVQETQYF. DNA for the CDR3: TGTGCCTGGAGTGTATTTCGGTGGGAGGTCCAAGAGACCCAGTACTTC.

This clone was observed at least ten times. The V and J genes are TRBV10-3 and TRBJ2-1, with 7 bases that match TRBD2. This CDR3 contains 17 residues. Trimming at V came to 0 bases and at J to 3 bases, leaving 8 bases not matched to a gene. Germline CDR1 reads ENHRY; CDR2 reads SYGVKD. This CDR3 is CAISESALAALYNEQFF. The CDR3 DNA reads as TGTGCCATCAGTGAGTCTGCCCTAGCGGCGCTCTACAATGAGCAGTTCTTC.

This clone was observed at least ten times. CDR3 protein: CASSGWGQGIVPLHF. The CDR3 DNA reads TGTGCCAGCAGCGGATGGGGACAGGGCATTGTACCCCTCCACTTT. V usage is TRBV9 and J usage is TRBJ1-6, with TRBD1 matching over 9 bases. The CDR3 extends over 15 amino acids. Germline CDR1 is SGDLS and CDR2 is YYNGEE. Germline trimming cut 3 bases from V and 12 bases from J; bases unmatched to any gene: 10.

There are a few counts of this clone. Written as DNA, the CDR3 is TGTGCCAGCAGCGAAAGAGGAGGGGCGAACTATAATTCACCCCTCCACTTT. This translates into CASSERGGANYNSPLHF. This chain uses TRBV9 with TRBJ1-6, with D maybe TRBD1 (5 bases). The germline V and J ends were trimmed by 3 bases and 3 bases, with 16 bases remaining between them. The CDR3 is made up of 17 amino acids. Looked up from germline, CDR1 is SGDLS and CDR2 is YYNGEE.

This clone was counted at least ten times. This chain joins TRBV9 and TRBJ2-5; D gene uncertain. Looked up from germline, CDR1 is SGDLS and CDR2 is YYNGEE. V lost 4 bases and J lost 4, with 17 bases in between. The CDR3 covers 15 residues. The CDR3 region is CASSPTPFGLETQYF. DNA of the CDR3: TGTGCCAGCAGCCCTACTCCGTTTGGGCTAGAGACCCAGTACTTC.